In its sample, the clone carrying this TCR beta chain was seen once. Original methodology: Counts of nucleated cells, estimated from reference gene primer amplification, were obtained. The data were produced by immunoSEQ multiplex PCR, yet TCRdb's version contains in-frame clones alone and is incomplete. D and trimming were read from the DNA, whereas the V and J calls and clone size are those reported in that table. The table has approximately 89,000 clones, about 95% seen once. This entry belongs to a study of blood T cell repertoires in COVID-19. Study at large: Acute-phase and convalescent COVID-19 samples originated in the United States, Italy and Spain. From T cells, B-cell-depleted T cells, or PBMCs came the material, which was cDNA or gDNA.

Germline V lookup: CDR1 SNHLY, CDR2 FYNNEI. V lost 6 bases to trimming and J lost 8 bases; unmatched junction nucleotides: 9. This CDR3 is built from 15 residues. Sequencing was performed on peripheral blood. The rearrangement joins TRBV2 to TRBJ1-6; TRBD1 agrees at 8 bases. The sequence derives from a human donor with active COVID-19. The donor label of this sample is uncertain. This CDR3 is CASSLDRAVDSPLHF. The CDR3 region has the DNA TGTGCCAGCAGCTTGGACAGGGCTGTCGATTCACCCCTCCACTTT.